These T cell receptor beta chains were read from a single sample in a study of shared clonotypes between healthy human individuals. Sequenced by immunoSEQ multiplex PCR; TCRdb stores in-frame clones only, minus some. Among approximately 2,300,000 clones listed, about nine tenths were seen once. The sample was naive CD4+ T cells from PBMCs. The source is a man aged 18 to 30 in good health. Some clones in this sample may be carry-over from other donors' samples. Each CDR3 is given with its conserved first and last residue. The order of the fields is J gene, clone size, V gene, D gene, CDR3 protein, CDR3 DNA. The D gene is left open where the match is weak. Some rows have no size entry. The others give once, few or many, or a class for an expanded clone.

j_gene: TRBJ2-5; abundance: -; v_gene: TRBV4-3; d_gene: TRBD1; CDR3aa: CASSQVLVQGARATQYF; CDR3nt: TGCGCCAGCAGCCAAGTTCTTGTTCAGGGGGCGCGGGCGACCCAGTACTTC
j_gene: TRBJ2-7; abundance: -; v_gene: TRBV29-1; d_gene: -; CDR3aa: CSVQGAEQGASEQYF; CDR3nt: TGCAGCGTTCAAGGGGCGGAGCAAGGGGCGAGTGAGCAGTACTTC
j_gene: TRBJ2-3; abundance: -; v_gene: TRBV7-9; d_gene: -; CDR3aa: CASSRIEGTDTQYF; CDR3nt: TGTGCCAGCAGCCGCATTGAGGGCACAGATACGCAGTATTTT
j_gene: TRBJ2-5; abundance: -; v_gene: TRBV7-2; d_gene: TRBD1; CDR3aa: CASSHRGIGETQYF; CDR3nt: TGTGCCAGCAGCCACAGGGGTATAGGGGAGACCCAGTACTTC
j_gene: TRBJ1-2; abundance: -; v_gene: TRBV2; d_gene: TRBD1; CDR3aa: CAGVGTVGYTF; CDR3nt: TGTGCCGGGGTAGGGACAGTCGGCTACACCTTC
j_gene: TRBJ2-3; abundance: -; v_gene: TRBV5-1; d_gene: TRBD2; CDR3aa: CASSLGGLAGGHTDTQYF; CDR3nt: TGCGCCAGCAGCTTGGGGGGACTAGCGGGAGGTCACACAGATACGCAGTATTTT
j_gene: TRBJ2-1; abundance: -; v_gene: TRBV11-2; d_gene: -; CDR3aa: CASSLRRTQRSEQFF; CDR3nt: TGTGCCAGCAGCTTAAGAAGGACCCAAAGGAGTGAGCAGTTCTTC
j_gene: TRBJ2-5; abundance: -; v_gene: TRBV5-4; d_gene: -; CDR3aa: CASSWLQGGKETQYF; CDR3nt: TGTGCCAGCAGCTGGTTACAGGGCGGTAAAGAGACCCAGTACTTC
j_gene: TRBJ2-1; abundance: -; v_gene: TRBV18; d_gene: -; CDR3aa: CASSPRRERGPRNEQFF; CDR3nt: TGTGCCAGCTCACCACGGCGGGAAAGGGGTCCGCGCAATGAGCAGTTCTTC
j_gene: TRBJ1-2; abundance: -; v_gene: TRBV7-9; d_gene: -; CDR3aa: CASSLGLRGYGYTF; CDR3nt: TGTGCCAGCAGCTTAGGGCTCAGGGGCTATGGCTACACCTTC
j_gene: TRBJ2-2; abundance: -; v_gene: TRBV10-1; d_gene: TRBD1; CDR3aa: CASSTRQGVEGELFF; CDR3nt: TGCGCCAGCAGTACAAGACAGGGGGTGGAAGGGGAGCTGTTTTTT
j_gene: TRBJ2-1; abundance: -; v_gene: TRBV27; d_gene: -; CDR3aa: CASSLYGGSDEQFF; CDR3nt: TGTGCCAGCAGTTTATATGGGGGTTCGGATGAGCAGTTCTTC
j_gene: TRBJ1-2; abundance: -; v_gene: TRBV7-2; d_gene: TRBD1; CDR3aa: CASSPHPGQGYLRGYTF; CDR3nt: TGTGCCAGCAGCCCTCACCCGGGACAGGGATATCTGAGGGGCTACACCTTC
j_gene: TRBJ2-7; abundance: -; v_gene: TRBV30; d_gene: -; CDR3aa: CAGSGGRSYEQYF; CDR3nt: TGTGCCGGGTCCGGTGGACGCTCCTACGAGCAGTACTTC
j_gene: TRBJ2-7; abundance: -; v_gene: TRBV28; d_gene: TRBD1; CDR3aa: CASSTTGSTYEQYF; CDR3nt: TGTGCCAGCAGCACGACAGGGTCCACCTACGAGCAGTACTTC
j_gene: TRBJ1-2; abundance: -; v_gene: TRBV28; d_gene: -; CDR3aa: CASSLTGNYGYTF; CDR3nt: TGTGCCAGCAGTTTGACGGGGAACTATGGCTACACCTTC
j_gene: TRBJ1-3; abundance: -; v_gene: TRBV5-1; d_gene: TRBD1; CDR3aa: CASSGGTGTGNTIYF; CDR3nt: TGCGCCAGCAGCGGGGGGACAGGGACTGGAAACACCATATATTTT
j_gene: TRBJ2-3; abundance: -; v_gene: TRBV9; d_gene: -; CDR3aa: CASSPRDLVNTQYF; CDR3nt: TGTGCCAGCAGCCCGAGGGACTTGGTGAATACGCAGTATTTT
j_gene: TRBJ1-1; abundance: -; v_gene: TRBV28; d_gene: -; CDR3aa: CASSFSGEANTEAFF; CDR3nt: TGTGCCAGCAGTTTTTCTGGGGAGGCGAACACTGAAGCTTTCTTT
j_gene: TRBJ2-7; abundance: -; v_gene: TRBV29-1; d_gene: -; CDR3aa: CSVARDHYEQYF; CDR3nt: TGCAGCGTTGCAAGAGATCACTACGAGCAGTACTTC
j_gene: TRBJ2-7; abundance: -; v_gene: TRBV6-5; d_gene: TRBD2; CDR3aa: CASSYWASGSSYEQYF; CDR3nt: TGTGCCAGCAGTTACTGGGCTAGCGGGAGCTCCTACGAGCAGTACTTC
j_gene: TRBJ1-2; abundance: -; v_gene: TRBV7-9; d_gene: -; CDR3aa: CASSSIRRPASYGYTF; CDR3nt: TGTGCCAGCAGCTCCATTCGGCGGCCGGCTTCCTATGGCTACACCTTC
j_gene: TRBJ2-5; abundance: -; v_gene: TRBV5-1; d_gene: TRBD2; CDR3aa: CASSLGAGGETQYF; CDR3nt: TGCGCCAGCAGCTTGGGTGCGGGAGGGGAGACCCAGTACTTC
j_gene: TRBJ1-4; abundance: -; v_gene: TRBV4-1; d_gene: TRBD1; CDR3aa: CASSLSGQGARKLFF; CDR3nt: TGCGCCAGCAGCCTCTCCGGACAGGGGGCTAGAAAACTGTTTTTT
j_gene: TRBJ2-2; abundance: -; v_gene: TRBV7-6; d_gene: -; CDR3aa: CASSLNRGKAGELFF; CDR3nt: TGTGCCAGCAGCTTAAATAGGGGAAAAGCCGGGGAGCTGTTTTTT
j_gene: TRBJ2-7; abundance: few; v_gene: TRBV7-9; d_gene: -; CDR3aa: CASRSMGDYEQYF; CDR3nt: TGTGCCAGCAGATCTATGGGGGACTACGAGCAGTACTTC
j_gene: TRBJ2-3; abundance: -; v_gene: TRBV30; d_gene: TRBD2; CDR3aa: CAWSEGLAGGDTQYF; CDR3nt: TGTGCCTGGAGTGAGGGACTAGCGGGAGGGGATACGCAGTATTTT
j_gene: TRBJ2-7; abundance: -; v_gene: TRBV7-2; d_gene: TRBD1; CDR3aa: CASSRQGSISYEQYF; CDR3nt: TGTGCCAGCAGCCGACAGGGCTCGATCTCCTACGAGCAGTACTTC
j_gene: TRBJ2-7; abundance: -; v_gene: TRBV30; d_gene: -; CDR3aa: CAWSVLGQIYEQYF; CDR3nt: TGTGCCTGGAGTGTACTAGGACAGATATACGAGCAGTACTTC
j_gene: TRBJ2-1; abundance: -; v_gene: TRBV7-3; d_gene: TRBD2; CDR3aa: CASSLTLAGAGEQFF; CDR3nt: TGTGCCAGCAGCTTAACGCTAGCGGGAGCCGGGGAGCAGTTCTTC
j_gene: TRBJ1-5; abundance: -; v_gene: TRBV28; d_gene: -; CDR3aa: CASSPADGGNQPQHF; CDR3nt: TGTGCCAGCAGTCCGGCGGACGGTGGCAATCAGCCCCAGCATTTT
j_gene: TRBJ2-1; abundance: -; v_gene: TRBV6-5; d_gene: -; CDR3aa: CASSYGLASNEQFF; CDR3nt: TGTGCCAGCAGTTACGGCCTAGCTTCCAATGAGCAGTTCTTC
j_gene: TRBJ1-1; abundance: once; v_gene: TRBV4-2; d_gene: -; CDR3aa: CASSQRVAVEGGSEAFF; CDR3nt: TGTGCCAGCAGCCAAAGGGTAGCCGTAGAGGGGGGATCTGAAGCTTTCTTT
j_gene: TRBJ1-1; abundance: once; v_gene: TRBV2; d_gene: -; CDR3aa: CASRLTGTGTEAFF; CDR3nt: TGTGCCAGCAGGCTTACCGGGACGGGCACTGAAGCTTTCTTT
j_gene: TRBJ1-5; abundance: -; v_gene: TRBV19; d_gene: -; CDR3aa: CASRYPGGSNQPQHF; CDR3nt: TGTGCCAGTAGGTATCCCGGGGGCTCCAATCAGCCCCAGCATTTT
j_gene: TRBJ2-4; abundance: -; v_gene: TRBV30; d_gene: -; CDR3aa: CAWSVQSGSGNIQYF; CDR3nt: TGTGCCTGGAGTGTACAATCCGGGTCAGGAAACATTCAGTACTTC
j_gene: TRBJ1-5; abundance: -; v_gene: TRBV19; d_gene: -; CDR3aa: CASNRQILNQPQHF; CDR3nt: TGTGCCAGTAACCGACAGATCCTCAATCAGCCCCAGCATTTT
j_gene: TRBJ1-4; abundance: -; v_gene: TRBV4-1; d_gene: -; CDR3aa: CASSHFGPNEKLFF; CDR3nt: TGCGCCAGCAGCCACTTCGGACCGAATGAAAAACTGTTTTTT
j_gene: TRBJ2-2; abundance: few; v_gene: TRBV18; d_gene: -; CDR3aa: CASSPLDGELFF; CDR3nt: TGTGCCAGCTCACCACTGGACGGGGAGCTGTTTTTT
j_gene: TRBJ1-1; abundance: once; v_gene: TRBV19; d_gene: -; CDR3aa: CASSMLGLVGEAFF; CDR3nt: TGTGCCAGTAGTATGTTGGGTCTCGTGGGTGAAGCTTTCTTT
j_gene: TRBJ2-7; abundance: -; v_gene: TRBV5-4; d_gene: TRBD1; CDR3aa: CASSAVDRGYYEQYF; CDR3nt: TGTGCCAGCAGCGCAGTGGACAGGGGGTACTACGAGCAGTACTTC
j_gene: TRBJ2-1; abundance: -; v_gene: TRBV6-5; d_gene: -; CDR3aa: CASSYSGENEQFF; CDR3nt: TGTGCCAGCAGTTACTCGGGCGAGAATGAGCAGTTCTTC
j_gene: TRBJ2-3; abundance: -; v_gene: TRBV6-5; d_gene: -; CDR3aa: CASRQFGTDTQYF; CDR3nt: TGTGCCAGCAGGCAGTTTGGCACAGATACGCAGTATTTT
j_gene: TRBJ2-7; abundance: -; v_gene: TRBV4-1; d_gene: TRBD1; CDR3aa: CASSQPLRGQPYEQYF; CDR3nt: TGCGCCAGCAGCCAACCGCTCAGGGGACAGCCCTACGAGCAGTACTTC
j_gene: TRBJ2-5; abundance: -; v_gene: TRBV11-2; d_gene: -; CDR3aa: CASRGFKGWSQETQYF; CDR3nt: TGTGCCAGCAGGGGGTTTAAGGGATGGAGCCAAGAGACCCAGTACTTC
j_gene: TRBJ1-4; abundance: -; v_gene: TRBV28; d_gene: -; CDR3aa: CASSSQGKLFF; CDR3nt: TGTGCCAGCAGTTCACAGGGTAAACTGTTTTTT
j_gene: TRBJ2-7; abundance: -; v_gene: TRBV19; d_gene: TRBD2; CDR3aa: CASSISSGRVDEQYF; CDR3nt: TGTGCCAGTAGTATTAGTAGCGGGAGAGTCGACGAGCAGTACTTC
j_gene: TRBJ1-2; abundance: -; v_gene: TRBV23-1; d_gene: -; CDR3aa: CASSQYVRGINGYTF; CDR3nt: TGCGCCAGCAGTCAATACGTCAGGGGAATAAATGGCTACACCTTC